This T cell receptor (beta chain) was sequenced in a study of shared clonotypes between healthy human individuals. The assay was immunoSEQ multiplex PCR, and TCRdb's table has in-frame clones only and misses some. The sample consists of approximately 1,500,000 clones, 95% to 99% of them appearing once. V lost 5 bases, J lost 3 bases, and 17 bases lay in between. The CDR3 runs to 14 residues. The germline gives CDR1 SQVTM, CDR2 ANQGSEA. The material sequenced was naive CD4+ T cells sorted from blood. As for subset: CD45RA+ positively selected. The TCR comes from a man aged 25-45 years in good health. This chain connects TRBV29-1 to TRBJ2-7; D possibly corresponds to TRBD1 (6 bases). Written as DNA, the CDR3 is TGCAGCGTTACCCGTCAGACAGGCTTCTACGAGCAGTACTTC. It translates to CSVTRQTGFYEQYF.